This T cell receptor (beta chain) is drawn from a study of blood T cells in healthy people across ages. The CDR3 loop spans 14 amino acids. Trimming cost V 10 bases and J 6 bases; bases outside gene matches: 10. Germline CDR1 is MGHDK and CDR2 is SYGVNS. Together with a sample-barcoded 5' primer, a J-beta primer mix was included in a second PCR lasting about 7 to 12 cycles. One entry per CDR3 protein, called by TCRdb with MiXCR from the 5' RACE reads. The table has over 1,500,000 distinct CDR3 sequences, just under 50% seen once; the top ten hold approximately 2.1%. Points on this clonotype: No antigen is known for it.

Peripheral blood, ten milliliters per donor, was collected. Study-level findings and limits: Age advanced and TCR beta diversity per million T cells fell, roughly linearly. Changes in expanded clonotypes were possibly confounded, as the CMV status of donors was unknown.

Material for sequencing was blood. The TCR originated in a woman between 40 and 55 years old in good health. The rearrangement joins TRBV25-1 to TRBJ1-5; TRBD1 matches at 9 bases. CDR3 protein: CANSGDRGGQPQHF. For the CDR3, the DNA is TGTGCCAACAGCGGCGACAGGGGGGGTCAGCCCCAGCATTTT.